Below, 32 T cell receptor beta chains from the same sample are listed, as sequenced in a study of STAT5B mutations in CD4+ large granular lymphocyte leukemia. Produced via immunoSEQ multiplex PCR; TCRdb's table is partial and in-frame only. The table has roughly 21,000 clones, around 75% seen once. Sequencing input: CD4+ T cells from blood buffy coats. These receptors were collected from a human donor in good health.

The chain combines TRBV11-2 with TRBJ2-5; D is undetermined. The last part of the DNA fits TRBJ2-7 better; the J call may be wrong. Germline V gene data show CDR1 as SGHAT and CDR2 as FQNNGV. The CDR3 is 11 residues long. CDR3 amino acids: CASRIGYEQYF. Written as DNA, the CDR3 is TGTGCCAGCAGAATCGGGTACGAGCAGTACTTC.

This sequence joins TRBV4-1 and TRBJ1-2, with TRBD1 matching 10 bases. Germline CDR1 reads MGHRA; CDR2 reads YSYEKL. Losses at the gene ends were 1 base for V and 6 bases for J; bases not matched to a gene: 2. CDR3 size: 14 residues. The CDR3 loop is CASSQVTGGNGYTF. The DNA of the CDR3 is TGCGCCAGCAGCCAAGTGACAGGGGGCAATGGCTACACCTTC.

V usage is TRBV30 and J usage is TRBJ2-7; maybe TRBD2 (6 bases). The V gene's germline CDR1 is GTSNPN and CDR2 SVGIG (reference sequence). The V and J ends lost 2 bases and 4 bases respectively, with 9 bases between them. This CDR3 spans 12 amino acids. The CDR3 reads CAWSRGLYEQYF. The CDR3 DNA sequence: TGTGCCTGGAGTAGGGGACTGTACGAGCAGTACTTC.

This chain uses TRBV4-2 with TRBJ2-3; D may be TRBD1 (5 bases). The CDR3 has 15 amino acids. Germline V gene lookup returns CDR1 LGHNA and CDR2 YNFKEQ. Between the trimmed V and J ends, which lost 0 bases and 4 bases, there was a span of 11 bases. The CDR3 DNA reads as TGTGCCAGCAGCCAAGATGGGGCTAGTCCAGATACGCAGTATTTT. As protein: CASSQDGASPDTQYF.

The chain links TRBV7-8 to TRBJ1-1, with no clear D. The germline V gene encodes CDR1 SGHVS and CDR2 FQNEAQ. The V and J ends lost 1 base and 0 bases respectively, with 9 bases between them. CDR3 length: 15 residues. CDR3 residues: CASSLGQLLNTEAFF. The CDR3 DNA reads TGTGCCAGCAGCTTAGGGCAGTTACTGAACACTGAAGCTTTCTTT.

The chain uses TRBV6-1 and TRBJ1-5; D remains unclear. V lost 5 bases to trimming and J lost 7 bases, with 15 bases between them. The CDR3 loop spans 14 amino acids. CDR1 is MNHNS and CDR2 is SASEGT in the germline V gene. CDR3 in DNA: TGTGCCAGCAGTCCTTCGGGTTTACGGCAGCCCCAGCATTTT. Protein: CASSPSGLRQPQHF.

The CDR3 loop is CASSLGSNKNYGYTF. The CDR3 bases are TGTGCCAGCAGCTTAGGATCAAATAAAAACTATGGCTACACCTTC. V usage is TRBV7-9 and J usage is TRBJ1-2; no clear D. The CDR3 is 15 amino acids. V was shortened by 1 base and J by 2 bases, with 11 bases between the two germline ends. Germline V gives CDR1 SEHNR, CDR2 FQNEAQ (reference sequence).

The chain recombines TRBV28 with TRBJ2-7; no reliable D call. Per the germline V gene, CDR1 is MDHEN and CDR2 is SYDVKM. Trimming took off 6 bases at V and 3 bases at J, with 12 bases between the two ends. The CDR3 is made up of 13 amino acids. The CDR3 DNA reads TGTGCCAGCAGCGACTCTTCAAACTACGAGCAGTACTTC. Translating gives CASSDSSNYEQYF.

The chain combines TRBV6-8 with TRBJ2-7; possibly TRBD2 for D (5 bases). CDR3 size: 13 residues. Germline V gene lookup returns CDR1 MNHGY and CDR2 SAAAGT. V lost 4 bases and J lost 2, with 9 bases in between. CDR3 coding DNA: TGTGCCAGCAGTTTATCTAGCCCCTACGAGCAGTACTTC. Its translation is CASSLSSPYEQYF.

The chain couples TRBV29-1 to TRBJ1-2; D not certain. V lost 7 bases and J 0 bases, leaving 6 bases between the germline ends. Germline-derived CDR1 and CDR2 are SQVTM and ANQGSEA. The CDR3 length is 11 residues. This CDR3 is CSAGTNYGYTF. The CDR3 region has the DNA TGCAGCGCGGGAACTAACTATGGCTACACCTTC.

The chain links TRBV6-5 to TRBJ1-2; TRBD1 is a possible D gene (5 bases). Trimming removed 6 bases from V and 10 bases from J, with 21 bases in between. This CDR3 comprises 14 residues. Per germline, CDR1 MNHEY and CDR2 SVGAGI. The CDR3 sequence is CASRLTRSQGYYTF. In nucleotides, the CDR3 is TGTGCCAGCAGGCTAACCAGGAGCCAGGGCTACTACACCTTC.

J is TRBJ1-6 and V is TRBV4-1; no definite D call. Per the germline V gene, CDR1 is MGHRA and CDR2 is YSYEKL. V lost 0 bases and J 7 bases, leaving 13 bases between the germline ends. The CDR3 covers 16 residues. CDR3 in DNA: TGCGCCAGCAGCCAAGATCCAAGGGTGTGGAATTCACCCCTCCACTTT. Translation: CASSQDPRVWNSPLHF.

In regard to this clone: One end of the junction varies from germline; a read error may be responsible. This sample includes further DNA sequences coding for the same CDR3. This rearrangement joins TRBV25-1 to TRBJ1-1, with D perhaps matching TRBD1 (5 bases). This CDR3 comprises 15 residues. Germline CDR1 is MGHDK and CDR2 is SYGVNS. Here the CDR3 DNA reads TGTGCCAGCAGTGATAAAAAGGGGTGGAACACTGAGGCTTTCTTT. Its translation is CASSDKKGWNTEAFF.

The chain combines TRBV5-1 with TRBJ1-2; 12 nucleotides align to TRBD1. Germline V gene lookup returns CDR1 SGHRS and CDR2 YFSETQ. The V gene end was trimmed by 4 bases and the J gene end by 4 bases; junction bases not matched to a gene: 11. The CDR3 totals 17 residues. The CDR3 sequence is CASSPGTGGGGIYGYTF. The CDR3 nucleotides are TGCGCCAGCAGCCCGGGGACAGGGGGCGGTGGAATCTATGGCTACACCTTC.

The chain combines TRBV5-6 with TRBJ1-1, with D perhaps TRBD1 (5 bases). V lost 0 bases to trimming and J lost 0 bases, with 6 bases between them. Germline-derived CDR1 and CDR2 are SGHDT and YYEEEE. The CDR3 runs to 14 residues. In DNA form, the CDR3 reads TGTGCCAGCAGCTTGGACAGGATGAACACTGAAGCTTTCTTT. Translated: CASSLDRMNTEAFF.

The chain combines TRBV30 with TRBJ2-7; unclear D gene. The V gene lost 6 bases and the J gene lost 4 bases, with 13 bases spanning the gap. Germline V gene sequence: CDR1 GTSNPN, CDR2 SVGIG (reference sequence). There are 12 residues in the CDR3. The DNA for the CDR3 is TGTGCCTGTGCCCGGATGGGGTACGAGCAGTACTTC. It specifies CACARMGYEQYF.

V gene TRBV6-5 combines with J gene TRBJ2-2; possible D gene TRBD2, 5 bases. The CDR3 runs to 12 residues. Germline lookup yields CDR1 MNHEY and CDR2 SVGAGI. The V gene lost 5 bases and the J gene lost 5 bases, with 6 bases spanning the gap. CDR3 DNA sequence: TGTGCCAGCAGTAGAGGGACCGGGGAGCTGTTTTTT. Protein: CASSRGTGELFF.

CDR3 coding DNA: TGTGCCAGTAGTACCGGGACTAGCGGGAGGCGGAATGAGCAGTTCTTC. Protein product: CASSTGTSGRRNEQFF. This chain connects TRBV19 to TRBJ2-1, with TRBD2 identical over 15 bases. Germline V lookup: CDR1 LNHDA, CDR2 SQIVND (reference sequence). Losses at the gene ends were 4 bases for V and 7 bases for J; bases not matched to a gene: 5. The CDR3 runs 16 residues.

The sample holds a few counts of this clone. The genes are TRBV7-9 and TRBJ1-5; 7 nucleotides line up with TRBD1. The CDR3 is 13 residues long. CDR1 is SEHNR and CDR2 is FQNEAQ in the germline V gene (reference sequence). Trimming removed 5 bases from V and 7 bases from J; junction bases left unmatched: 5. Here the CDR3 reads CASSPTGDQPQHF. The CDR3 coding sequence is TGTGCCAGCAGCCCAACAGGGGACCAGCCCCAGCATTTT.

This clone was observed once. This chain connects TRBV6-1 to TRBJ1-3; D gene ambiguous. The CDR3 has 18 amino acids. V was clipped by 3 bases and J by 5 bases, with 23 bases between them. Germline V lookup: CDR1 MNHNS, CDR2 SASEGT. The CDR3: CASSDYSRHGIRRNTIYF. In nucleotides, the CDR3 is TGTGCCAGCAGTGACTACAGTCGTCACGGAATAAGGAGAAACACCATATATTTT.

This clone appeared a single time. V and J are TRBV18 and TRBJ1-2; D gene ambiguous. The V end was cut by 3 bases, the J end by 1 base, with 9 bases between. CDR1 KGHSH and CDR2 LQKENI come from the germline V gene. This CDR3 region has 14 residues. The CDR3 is CASSPKEGNYGYTF. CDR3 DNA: TGTGCCAGCTCACCTAAGGAGGGTAACTATGGCTACACCTTC.

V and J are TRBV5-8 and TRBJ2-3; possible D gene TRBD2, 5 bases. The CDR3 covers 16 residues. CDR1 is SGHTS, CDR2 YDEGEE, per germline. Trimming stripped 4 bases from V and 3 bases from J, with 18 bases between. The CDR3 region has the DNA TGTGCCAGCAGCCTATTCCGAGGCCCGGGGACAGATACGCAGTATTTT. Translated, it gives CASSLFRGPGTDTQYF.

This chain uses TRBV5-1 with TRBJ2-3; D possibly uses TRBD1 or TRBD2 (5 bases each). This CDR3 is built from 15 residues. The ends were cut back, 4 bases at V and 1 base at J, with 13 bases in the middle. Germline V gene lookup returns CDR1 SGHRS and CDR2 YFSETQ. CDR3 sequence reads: CASSLRDGGTDTQYF. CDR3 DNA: TGCGCCAGCAGCCTCCGGGACGGAGGCACAGATACGCAGTATTTT.

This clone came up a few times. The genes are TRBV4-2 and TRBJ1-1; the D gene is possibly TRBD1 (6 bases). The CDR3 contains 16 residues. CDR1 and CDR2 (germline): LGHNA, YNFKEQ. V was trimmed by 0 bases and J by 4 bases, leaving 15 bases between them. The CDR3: CASSQDLGAVGTEAFF. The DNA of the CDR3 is TGTGCCAGCAGCCAAGATCTGGGGGCGGTAGGCACTGAAGCTTTCTTT.

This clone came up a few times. CDR3 amino acids: CASSEPTSGSSYEQYF. The CDR3 DNA follows: TGTGCCAGCAGTGAACCGACTAGCGGGAGCTCCTACGAGCAGTACTTC. The V gene is TRBV6-1, the J gene TRBJ2-7, with 12 bases matching TRBD2. CDR3 size: 16 residues. The germline CDR1 and CDR2 sequences are MNHNS and SASEGT. V lost 2 bases and J lost 0; bases outside the gene matches: 2.

The CDR3 DNA is TGTGCCAGCAGCTATGGGTCCTCCCTGGCCCAGCATTTT. Its translation is CASSYGSSLAQHF. V gene TRBV7-8 combines with J gene TRBJ1-5; no definite D call. Germline CDR1 is SGHVS and CDR2 is FQNEAQ. Trimming stripped 4 bases from V and 11 bases from J, with 15 bases between. This CDR3 has 13 amino acids.

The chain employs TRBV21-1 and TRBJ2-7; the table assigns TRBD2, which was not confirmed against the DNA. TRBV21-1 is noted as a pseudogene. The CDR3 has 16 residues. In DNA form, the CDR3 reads TGTGCCAGCAATAGCCCCGGGACTAGCGACTCCTACGAGCAGTACTTC. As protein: CASNSPGTSDSYEQYF.

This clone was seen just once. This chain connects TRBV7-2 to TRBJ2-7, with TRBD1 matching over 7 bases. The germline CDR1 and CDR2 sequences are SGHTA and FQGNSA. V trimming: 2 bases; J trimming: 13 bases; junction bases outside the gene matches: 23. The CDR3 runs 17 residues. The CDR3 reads CASSLTGARGIGGQNYF. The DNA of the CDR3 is TGTGCCAGCAGCTTAACAGGGGCTAGGGGGATAGGTGGGCAGAACTACTTC.

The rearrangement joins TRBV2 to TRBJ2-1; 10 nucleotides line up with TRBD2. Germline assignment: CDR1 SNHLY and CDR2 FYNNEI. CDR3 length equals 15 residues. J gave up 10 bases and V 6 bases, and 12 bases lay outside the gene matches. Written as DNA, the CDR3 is TGTGCCAGCAGCGCCCTAGCGGGAGCTTCGGGGGAGCAGTTCTTC. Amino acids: CASSALAGASGEQFF.

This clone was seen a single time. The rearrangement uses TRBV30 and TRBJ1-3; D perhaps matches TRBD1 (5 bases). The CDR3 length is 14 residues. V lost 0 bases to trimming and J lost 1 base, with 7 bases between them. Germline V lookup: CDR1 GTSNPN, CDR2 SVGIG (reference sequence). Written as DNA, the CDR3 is TGTGCCTGGAGTGTAGGGACTTCTGGAAACACCATATATTTT. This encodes CAWSVGTSGNTIYF.

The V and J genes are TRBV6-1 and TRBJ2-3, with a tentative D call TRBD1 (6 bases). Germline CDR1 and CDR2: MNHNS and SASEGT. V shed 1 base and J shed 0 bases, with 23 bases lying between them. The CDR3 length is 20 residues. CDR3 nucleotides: TGTGCCAGCAGTGAAGTGTCAGGGGCTAAGCGAAAGGGAAGCACAGATACGCAGTATTTT. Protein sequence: CASSEVSGAKRKGSTDTQYF.

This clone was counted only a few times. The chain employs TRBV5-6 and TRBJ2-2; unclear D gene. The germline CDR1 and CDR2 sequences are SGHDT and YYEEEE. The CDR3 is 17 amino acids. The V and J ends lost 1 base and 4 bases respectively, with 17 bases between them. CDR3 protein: CASSLSPLQVFTGELFF. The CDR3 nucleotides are TGTGCCAGCAGCTTGTCGCCCCTTCAGGTCTTCACCGGGGAGCTGTTTTTT.